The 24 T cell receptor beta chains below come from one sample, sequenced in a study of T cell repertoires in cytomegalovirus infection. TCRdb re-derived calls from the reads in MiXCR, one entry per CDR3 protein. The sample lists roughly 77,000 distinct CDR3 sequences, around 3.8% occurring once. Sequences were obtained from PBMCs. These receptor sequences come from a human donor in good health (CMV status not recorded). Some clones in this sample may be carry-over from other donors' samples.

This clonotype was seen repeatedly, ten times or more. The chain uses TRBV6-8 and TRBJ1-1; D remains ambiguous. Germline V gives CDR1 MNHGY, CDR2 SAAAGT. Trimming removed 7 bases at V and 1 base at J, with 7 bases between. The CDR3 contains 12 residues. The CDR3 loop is CASTNTNTEAFF. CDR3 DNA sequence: TGTGCCAGCACCAATACGAACACTGAAGCTTTCTTT.

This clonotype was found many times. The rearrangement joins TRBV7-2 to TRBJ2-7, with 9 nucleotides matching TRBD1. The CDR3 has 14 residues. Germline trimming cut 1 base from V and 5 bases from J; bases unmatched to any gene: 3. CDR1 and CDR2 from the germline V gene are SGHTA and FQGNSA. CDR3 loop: CASSLVDRGHEQYF. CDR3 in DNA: TGTGCCAGCAGCTTAGTGGACAGGGGCCACGAGCAGTACTTC.

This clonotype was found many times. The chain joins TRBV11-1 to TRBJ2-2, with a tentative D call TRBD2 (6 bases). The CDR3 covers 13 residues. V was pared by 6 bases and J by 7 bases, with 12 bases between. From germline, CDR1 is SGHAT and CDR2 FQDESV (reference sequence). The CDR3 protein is CASRIAGSGELFF. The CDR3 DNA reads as TGTGCCAGCAGGATTGCGGGAAGCGGGGAGCTGTTTTTT.

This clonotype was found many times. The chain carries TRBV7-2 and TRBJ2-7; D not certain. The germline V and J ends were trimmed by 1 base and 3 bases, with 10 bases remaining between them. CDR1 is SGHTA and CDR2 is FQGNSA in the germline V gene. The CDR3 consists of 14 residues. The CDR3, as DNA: TGTGCCAGCAGCTTAGTTACCCCAGACTACGAGCAGTACTTC. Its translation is CASSLVTPDYEQYF.

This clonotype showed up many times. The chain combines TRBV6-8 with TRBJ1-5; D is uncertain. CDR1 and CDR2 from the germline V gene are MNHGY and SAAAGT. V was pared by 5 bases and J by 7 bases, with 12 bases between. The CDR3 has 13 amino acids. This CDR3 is CASSARMGQPQHF. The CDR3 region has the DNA TGTGCCAGCAGTGCACGGATGGGGCAGCCCCAGCATTTT.

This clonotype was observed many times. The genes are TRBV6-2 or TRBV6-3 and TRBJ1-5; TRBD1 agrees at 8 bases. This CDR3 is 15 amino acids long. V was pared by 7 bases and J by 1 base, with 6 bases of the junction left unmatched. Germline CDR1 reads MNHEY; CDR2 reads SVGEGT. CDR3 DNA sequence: TGTGCCAGCACCAGACAGGGGACGAGCAATCAGCCCCAGCATTTT. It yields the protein CASTRQGTSNQPQHF.

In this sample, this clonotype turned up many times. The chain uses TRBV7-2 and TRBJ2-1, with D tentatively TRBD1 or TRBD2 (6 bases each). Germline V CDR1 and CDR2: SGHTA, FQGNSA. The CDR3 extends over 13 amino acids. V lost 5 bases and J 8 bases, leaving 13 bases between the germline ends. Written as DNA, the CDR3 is TGTGCCAGCAGCGAGTCCGGGGGCTATGAGCAGTTCTTC. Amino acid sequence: CASSESGGYEQFF.

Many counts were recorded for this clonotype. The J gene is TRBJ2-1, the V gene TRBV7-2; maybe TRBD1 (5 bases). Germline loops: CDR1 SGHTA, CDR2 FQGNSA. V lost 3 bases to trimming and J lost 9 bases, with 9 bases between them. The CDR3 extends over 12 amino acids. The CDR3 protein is CASSFSRVEQFF. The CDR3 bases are TGTGCCAGCAGCTTTTCCAGGGTTGAGCAGTTCTTC.

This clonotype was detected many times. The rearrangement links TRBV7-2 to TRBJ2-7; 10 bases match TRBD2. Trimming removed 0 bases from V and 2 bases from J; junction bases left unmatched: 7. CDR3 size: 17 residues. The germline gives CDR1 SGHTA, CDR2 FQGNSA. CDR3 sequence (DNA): TGTGCCAGCAGCTTAGCAAGCCTAGCGGGGGTAACCTACGAGCAGTACTTC. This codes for CASSLASLAGVTYEQYF.

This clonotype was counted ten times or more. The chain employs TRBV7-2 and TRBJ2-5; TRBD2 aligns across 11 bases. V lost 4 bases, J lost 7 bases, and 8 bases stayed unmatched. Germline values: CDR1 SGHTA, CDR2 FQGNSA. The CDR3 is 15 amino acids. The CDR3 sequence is CASSSPSGGLVTQYF. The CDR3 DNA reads TGTGCCAGCAGCTCCCCTAGCGGGGGGCTTGTGACCCAGTACTTC.

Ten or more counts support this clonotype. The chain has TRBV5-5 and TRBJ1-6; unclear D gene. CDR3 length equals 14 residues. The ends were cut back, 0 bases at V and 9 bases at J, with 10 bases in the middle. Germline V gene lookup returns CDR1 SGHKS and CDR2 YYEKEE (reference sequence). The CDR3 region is CASSLERTLSPLHF. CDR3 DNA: TGTGCCAGCAGCTTGGAGCGGACTCTTTCACCCCTCCACTTT.

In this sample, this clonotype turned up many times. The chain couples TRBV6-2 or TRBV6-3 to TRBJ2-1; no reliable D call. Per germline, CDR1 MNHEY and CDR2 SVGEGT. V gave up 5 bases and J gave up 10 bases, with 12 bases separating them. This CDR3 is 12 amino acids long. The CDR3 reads CASSATRREQFF. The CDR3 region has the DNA TGTGCCAGCAGTGCCACCCGGCGCGAGCAGTTCTTC.

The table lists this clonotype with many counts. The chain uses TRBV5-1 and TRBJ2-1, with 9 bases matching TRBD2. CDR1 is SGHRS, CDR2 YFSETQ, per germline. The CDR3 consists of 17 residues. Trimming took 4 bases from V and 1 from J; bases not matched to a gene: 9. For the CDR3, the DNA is TGCGCCAGCAGCCTATTAGCGGGAGCCCTATCCTACAATGAGCAGTTCTTC. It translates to CASSLLAGALSYNEQFF.

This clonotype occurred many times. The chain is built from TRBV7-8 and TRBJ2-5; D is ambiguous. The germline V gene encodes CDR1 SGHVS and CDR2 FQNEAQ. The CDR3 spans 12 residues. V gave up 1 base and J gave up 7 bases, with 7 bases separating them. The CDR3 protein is CASSLEIVTQYF. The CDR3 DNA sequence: TGTGCCAGCAGCTTAGAGATTGTGACCCAGTACTTC.

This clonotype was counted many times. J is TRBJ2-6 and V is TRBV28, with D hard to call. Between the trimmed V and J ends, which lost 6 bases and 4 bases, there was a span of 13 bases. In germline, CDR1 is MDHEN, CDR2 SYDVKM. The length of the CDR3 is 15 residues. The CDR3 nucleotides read TGTGCCAGCAGGTGGACCGACGCGGGGGCCAACGTCCTGACTTTC. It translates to CASRWTDAGANVLTF.

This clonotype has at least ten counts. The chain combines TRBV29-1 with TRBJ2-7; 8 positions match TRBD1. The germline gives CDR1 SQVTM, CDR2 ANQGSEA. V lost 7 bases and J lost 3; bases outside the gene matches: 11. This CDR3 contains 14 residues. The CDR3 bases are TGCAGCGCCAAATCCGGGACAGGAAGCTACGAGCAGTACTTC. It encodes CSAKSGTGSYEQYF.

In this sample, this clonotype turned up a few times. The chain's CDR3 is CASRPSYTGELFF. As DNA, the CDR3 is TGTGCCAGCAGACCCTCCTACACCGGGGAGCTGTTTTTT. The chain employs TRBV14 and TRBJ2-2; D is ambiguous. Germline V gene lookup returns CDR1 SGHDN and CDR2 FVKESK. This CDR3 contains 13 residues. The V end was cut by 6 bases, the J end by 3 bases, with 8 bases between.

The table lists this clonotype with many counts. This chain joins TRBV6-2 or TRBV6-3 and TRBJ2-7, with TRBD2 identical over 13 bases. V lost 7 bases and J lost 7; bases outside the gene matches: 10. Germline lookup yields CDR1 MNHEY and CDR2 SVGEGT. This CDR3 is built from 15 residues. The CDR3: CASTPGLAGTREQYF. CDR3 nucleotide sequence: TGTGCCAGCACCCCGGGACTAGCGGGAACTCGGGAGCAGTACTTC.

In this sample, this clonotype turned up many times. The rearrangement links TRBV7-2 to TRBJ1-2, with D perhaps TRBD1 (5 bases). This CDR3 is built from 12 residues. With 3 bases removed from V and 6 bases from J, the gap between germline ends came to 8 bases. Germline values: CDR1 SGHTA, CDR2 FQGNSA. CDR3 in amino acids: CASSLVQDGYTF. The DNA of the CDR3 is TGTGCCAGCAGCTTGGTACAGGATGGCTACACCTTC.

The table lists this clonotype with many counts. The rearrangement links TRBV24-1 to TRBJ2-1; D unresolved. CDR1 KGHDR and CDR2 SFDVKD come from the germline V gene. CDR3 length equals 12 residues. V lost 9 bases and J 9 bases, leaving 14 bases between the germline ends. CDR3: CATATVVGEQFF. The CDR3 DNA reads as TGTGCCACCGCGACTGTGGTTGGTGAGCAGTTCTTC.

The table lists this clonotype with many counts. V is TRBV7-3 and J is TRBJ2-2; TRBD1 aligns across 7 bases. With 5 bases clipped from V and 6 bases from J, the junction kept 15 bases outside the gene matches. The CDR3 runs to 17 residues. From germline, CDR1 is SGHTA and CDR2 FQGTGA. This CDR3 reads CASSIGRTGSGAGELFF. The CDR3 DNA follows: TGTGCCAGCAGCATCGGGCGGACAGGAAGTGGGGCCGGGGAGCTGTTTTTT.

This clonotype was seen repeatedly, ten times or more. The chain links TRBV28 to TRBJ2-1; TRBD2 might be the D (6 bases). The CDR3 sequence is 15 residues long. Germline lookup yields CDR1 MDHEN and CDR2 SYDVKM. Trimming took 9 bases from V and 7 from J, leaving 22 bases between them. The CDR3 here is CASQLRLEVNNEQFF. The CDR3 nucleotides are TGTGCCAGTCAACTTAGACTAGAAGTGAATAATGAGCAGTTCTTC.

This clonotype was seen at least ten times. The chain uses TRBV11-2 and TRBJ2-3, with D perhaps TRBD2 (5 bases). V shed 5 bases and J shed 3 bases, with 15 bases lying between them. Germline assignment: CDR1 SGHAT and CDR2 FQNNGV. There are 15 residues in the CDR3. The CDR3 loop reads CASSHRGFGTDTQYF. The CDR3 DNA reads TGTGCCAGCAGCCATCGCGGGTTCGGTACAGATACGCAGTATTTT.

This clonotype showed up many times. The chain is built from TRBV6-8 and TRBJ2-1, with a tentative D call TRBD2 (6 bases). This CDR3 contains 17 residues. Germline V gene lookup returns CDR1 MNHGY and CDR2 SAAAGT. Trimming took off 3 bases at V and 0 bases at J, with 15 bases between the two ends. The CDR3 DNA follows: TGTGCCAGCAGTTATCTGATTAGCGGCCTCTCCTACAATGAGCAGTTCTTC. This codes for CASSYLISGLSYNEQFF.